This T cell receptor beta chain was recorded in a study of glioma-infiltrating T cells after dendritic cell vaccination. Amplification used 60 V beta primers and 13 J beta primers. The assay was immunoSEQ multiplex PCR, and TCRdb's table has in-frame clones only and misses some. The repertoire holds tens of thousands of clones, with 65% to 90% as singletons. The germline CDR1 and CDR2 sequences are LGHNA and YSLEER. The CDR3 loop spans 14 amino acids. The source was blood, collected before dendritic cell vaccination. This clonotype was obtained from a human donor with glioblastoma. The chain employs TRBV4-3 and TRBJ2-5; 7 bases agree with TRBD1. With the DNA end fitting TRBJ2-7 better, the J assignment may be wrong. DNA for the CDR3: TGCGCCAGCAGCCATGACAGGGTCGCCTACGAGCAGTACTTC. It yields the protein CASSHDRVAYEQYF.